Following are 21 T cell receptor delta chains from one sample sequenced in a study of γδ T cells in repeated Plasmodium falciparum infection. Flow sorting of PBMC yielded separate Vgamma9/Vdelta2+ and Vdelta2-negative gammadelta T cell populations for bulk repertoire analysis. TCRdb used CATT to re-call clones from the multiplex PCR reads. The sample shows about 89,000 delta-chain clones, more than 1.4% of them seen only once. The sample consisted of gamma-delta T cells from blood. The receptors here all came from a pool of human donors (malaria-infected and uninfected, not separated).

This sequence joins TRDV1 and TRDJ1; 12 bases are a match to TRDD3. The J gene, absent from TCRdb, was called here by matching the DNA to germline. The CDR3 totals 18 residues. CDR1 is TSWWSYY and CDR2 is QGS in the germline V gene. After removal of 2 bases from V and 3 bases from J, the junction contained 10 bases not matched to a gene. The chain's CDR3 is CALGEGLELGDTADKLIF. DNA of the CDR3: TGTGCTCTTGGGGAAGGGCTGGAACTGGGGGATACCGCCGATAAACTCATCTTT.

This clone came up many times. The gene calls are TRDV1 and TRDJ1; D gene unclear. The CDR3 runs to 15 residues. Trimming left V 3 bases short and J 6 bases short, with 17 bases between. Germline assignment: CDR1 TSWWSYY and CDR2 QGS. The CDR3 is CALGDPIPLANKLIF. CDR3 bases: TGTGCTCTTGGGGACCCCATTCCGTTGGCTAATAAACTCATCTTT.

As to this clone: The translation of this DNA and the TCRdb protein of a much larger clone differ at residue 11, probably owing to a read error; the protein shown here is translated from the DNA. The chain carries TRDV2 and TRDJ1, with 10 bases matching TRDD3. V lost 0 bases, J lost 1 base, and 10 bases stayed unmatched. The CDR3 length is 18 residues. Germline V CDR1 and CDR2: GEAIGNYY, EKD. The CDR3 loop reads CACDTGGTGGCFTDKLIF. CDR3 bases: TGTGCCTGTGACACCGGAGGAACTGGGGGATGCTTCACCGATAAACTCATCTTT.

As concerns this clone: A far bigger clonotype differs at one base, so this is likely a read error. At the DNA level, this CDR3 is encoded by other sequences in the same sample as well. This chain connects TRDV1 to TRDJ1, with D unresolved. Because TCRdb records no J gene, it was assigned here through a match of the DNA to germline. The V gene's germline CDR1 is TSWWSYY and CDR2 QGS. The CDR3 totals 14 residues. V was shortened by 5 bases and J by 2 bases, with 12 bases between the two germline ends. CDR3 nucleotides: TGTGCTCTTGGGAGGAACATCAGAACCGATAAACTCATCTTT. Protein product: CALGRNIRTDKLIF.

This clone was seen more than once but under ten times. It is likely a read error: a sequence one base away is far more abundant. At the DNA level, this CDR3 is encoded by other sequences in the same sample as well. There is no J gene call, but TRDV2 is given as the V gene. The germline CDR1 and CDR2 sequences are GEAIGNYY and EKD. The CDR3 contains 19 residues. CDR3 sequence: CACDAVTSHSRRYTDKLIF. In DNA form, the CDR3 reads TGTGCCTGTGACGCCGTCACTTCCCACTCTCGACGGTACACCGATAAACTCATCTTC.

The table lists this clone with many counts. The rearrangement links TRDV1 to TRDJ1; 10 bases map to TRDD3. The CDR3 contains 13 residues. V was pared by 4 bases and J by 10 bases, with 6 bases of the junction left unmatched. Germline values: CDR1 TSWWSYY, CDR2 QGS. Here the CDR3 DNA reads TGTGCTCTTGGGGCCTTATACTGGGGGATACTCATCTTT. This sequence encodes CALGALYWGILIF.

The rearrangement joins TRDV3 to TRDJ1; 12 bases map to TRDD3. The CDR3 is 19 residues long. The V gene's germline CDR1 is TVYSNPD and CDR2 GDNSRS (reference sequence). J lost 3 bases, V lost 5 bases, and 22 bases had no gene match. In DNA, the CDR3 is TGTGCCATCAAGGGCCCCTACTGGGGGATACAGGGGAAGTCCGATAAACTCATCTTT. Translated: CAIKGPYWGIQGKSDKLIF.

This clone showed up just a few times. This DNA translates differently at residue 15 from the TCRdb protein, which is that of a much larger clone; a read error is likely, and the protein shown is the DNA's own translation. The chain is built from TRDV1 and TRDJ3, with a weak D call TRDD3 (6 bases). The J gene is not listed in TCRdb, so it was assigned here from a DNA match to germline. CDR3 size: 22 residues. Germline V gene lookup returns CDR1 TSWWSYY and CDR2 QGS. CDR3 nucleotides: TGTGCTCTTGGGGAACCTCACGAGTACTGGGCTATTCTCTCCCGGGACACCCGACAGATGTTTTTC. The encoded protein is CALGEPHEYWAILSRDTRQMFF.

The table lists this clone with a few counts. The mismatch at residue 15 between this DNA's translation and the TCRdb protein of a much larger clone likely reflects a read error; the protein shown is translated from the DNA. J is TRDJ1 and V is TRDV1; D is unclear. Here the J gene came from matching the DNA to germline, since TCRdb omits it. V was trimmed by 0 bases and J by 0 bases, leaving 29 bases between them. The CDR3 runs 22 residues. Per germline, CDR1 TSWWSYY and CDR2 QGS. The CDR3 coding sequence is TGTGCTCTTGGGGAACTAGGTCCGAGAGCCTCCTCCGCCGCGGAGTACACCGATAAACTCATCTTT. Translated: CALGELGPRASSAAEYTDKLIF.

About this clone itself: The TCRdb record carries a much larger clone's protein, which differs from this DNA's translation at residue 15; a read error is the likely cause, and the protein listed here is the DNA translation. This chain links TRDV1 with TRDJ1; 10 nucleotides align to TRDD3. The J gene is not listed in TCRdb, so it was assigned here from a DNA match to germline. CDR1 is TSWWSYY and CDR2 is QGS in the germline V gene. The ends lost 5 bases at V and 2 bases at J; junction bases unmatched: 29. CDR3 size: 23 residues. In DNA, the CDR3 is TGTGCTCTTGGGAGAAGGGTAGTTACCCGAAAACTGGGGGATCCTCCCAGTACCGATAAACTCATCTTT. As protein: CALGRRVVTRKLGDPPSTDKLIF.

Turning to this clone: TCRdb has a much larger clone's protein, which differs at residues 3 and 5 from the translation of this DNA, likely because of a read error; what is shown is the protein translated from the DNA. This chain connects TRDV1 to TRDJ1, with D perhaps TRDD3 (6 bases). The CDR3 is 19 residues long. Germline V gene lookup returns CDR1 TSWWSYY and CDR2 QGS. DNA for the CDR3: TGTGCTATTGGGAAAAGGAGTAGACCTACTGGGATGTACACCAATAAACTCATCTTT. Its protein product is CAIGKRSRPTGMYTNKLIF.

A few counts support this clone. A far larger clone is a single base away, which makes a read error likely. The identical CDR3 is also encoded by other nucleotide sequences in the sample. The CDR3 DNA is TGTGCTCTTGGGGAAGTTAGTGTCGTACCGTACTGGGTCCTCAACACCGATAAACTTATCTTT. It codes for CALGEVSVVPYWVLNTDKLIF. This chain links TRDV1 with TRDJ1; TRDD3 is a possible D gene (6 bases). Germline CDR1 TSWWSYY, CDR2 QGS. The CDR3 runs to 21 residues.

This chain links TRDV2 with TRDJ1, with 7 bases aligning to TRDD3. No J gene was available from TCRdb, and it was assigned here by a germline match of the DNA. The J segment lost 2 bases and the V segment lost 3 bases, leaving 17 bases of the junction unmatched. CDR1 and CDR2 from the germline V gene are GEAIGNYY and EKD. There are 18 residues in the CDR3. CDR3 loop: CACDPKDWGTGGTDKLIF. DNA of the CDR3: TGTGCCTGTGACCCGAAGGACTGGGGAACAGGGGGTACCGATAAACTCATCTTT.

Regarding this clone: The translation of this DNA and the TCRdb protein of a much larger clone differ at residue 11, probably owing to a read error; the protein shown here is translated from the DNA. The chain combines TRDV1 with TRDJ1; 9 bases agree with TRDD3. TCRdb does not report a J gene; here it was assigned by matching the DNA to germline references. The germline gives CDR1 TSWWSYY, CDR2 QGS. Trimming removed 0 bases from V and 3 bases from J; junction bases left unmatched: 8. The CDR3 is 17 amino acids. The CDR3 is CALGELLWGIKADKLIF. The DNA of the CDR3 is TGTGCTCTTGGGGAACTCCTGTGGGGGATAAAGGCCGATAAACTCATCTTT.

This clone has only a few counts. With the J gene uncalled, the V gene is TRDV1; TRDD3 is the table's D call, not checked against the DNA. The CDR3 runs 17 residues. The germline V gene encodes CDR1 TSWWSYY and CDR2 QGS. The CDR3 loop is CALGELVPRSLTDKPIF. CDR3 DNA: TGTGCTCTTGGGGAACTTGTACCCCGCTCTCTCACCGATAAACCCATCTTT.

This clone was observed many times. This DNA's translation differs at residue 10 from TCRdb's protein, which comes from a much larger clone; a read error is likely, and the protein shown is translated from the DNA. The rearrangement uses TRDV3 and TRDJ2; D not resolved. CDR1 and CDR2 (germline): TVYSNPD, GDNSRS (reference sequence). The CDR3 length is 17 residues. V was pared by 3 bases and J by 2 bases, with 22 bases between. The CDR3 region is CAFTLSAGPALTAQLFF. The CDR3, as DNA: TGTGCCTTCACCCTTTCCGCTGGTCCTGCCTTGACAGCACAACTCTTCTTT.

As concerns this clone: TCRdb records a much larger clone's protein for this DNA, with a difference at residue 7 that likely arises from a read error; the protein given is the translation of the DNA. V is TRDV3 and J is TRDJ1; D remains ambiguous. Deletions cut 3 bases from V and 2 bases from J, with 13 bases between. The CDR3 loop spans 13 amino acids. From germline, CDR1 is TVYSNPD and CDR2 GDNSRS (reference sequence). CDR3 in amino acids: CAFLAPVTDKLIF. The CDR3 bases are TGTGCCTTCCTAGCCCCTGTGACCGATAAACTCATCTTT.

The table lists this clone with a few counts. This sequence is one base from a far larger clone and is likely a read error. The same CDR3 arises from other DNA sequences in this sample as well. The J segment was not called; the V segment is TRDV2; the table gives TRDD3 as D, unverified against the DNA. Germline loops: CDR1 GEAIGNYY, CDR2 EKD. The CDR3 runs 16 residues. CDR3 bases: TGTGCCTGTGACACGGGACTGGGGGACCCCACCGATAAGCTCATCTTT. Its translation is CACDTGLGDPTDKLIF.

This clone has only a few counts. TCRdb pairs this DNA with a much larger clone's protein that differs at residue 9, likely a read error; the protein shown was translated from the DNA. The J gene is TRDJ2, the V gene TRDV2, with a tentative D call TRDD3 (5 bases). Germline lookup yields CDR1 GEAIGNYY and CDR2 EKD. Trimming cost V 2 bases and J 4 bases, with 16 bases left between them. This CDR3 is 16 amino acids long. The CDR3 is CACDIIGVVETAQLFF. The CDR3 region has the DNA TGTGCCTGTGACATAATTGGGGTGGTAGAGACAGCACAACTCTTCTTT.

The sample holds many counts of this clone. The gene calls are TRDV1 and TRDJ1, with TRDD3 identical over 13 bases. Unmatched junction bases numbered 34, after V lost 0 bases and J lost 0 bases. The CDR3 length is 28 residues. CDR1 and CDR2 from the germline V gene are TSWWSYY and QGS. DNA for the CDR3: TGTGCTCTTGGGGAACTTTTTTGTCCCTCCTACCTAAACTGGGGGATACGCGGAAAGACGAAGTACACCGATAAACTCATCTTT. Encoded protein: CALGELFCPSYLNWGIRGKTKYTDKLIF.

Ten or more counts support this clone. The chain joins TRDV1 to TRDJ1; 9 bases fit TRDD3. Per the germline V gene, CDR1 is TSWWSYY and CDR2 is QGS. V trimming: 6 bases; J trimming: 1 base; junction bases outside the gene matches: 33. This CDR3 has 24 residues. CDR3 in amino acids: CALGCYVRGTNWGTSHPFTDKLIF. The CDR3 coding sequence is TGTGCTCTTGGATGTTACGTCAGGGGCACGAACTGGGGGACCTCCCATCCCTTCACCGATAAACTCATCTTT.